Shown below are 8 T cell receptor beta chains from a single sample sequenced in a study of shared clonotypes between healthy human individuals. Only CD45RO-negative cells positively selected for CCR7 counted as naive CD8 cells, so terminally differentiated effector memory CD45RA+ cells were excluded. Clones were read by immunoSEQ multiplex PCR, and TCRdb kept only the in-frame ones, dropping some. Altogether around 550,000 clones are present, roughly 96% being singletons, with the ten largest covering over 0.095%. The sample was naive CD8+ T cells sorted from blood. The receptors were gathered from a woman in her 30s in good health.

Points on this clone: The identical CDR3 is also encoded by other nucleotide sequences in the sample. The chain is built from TRBV27 and TRBJ2-1; 14 nucleotides match TRBD2. V was pared by 4 bases and J by 6 bases, with 2 bases of the junction left unmatched. CDR3 length: 15 residues. The germline gives CDR1 MNHEY, CDR2 SMNVEV (reference sequence). The CDR3 sequence: CASSSGLAGGNEQFF. The CDR3 nucleotides are TGTGCCAGCAGTTCCGGACTAGCGGGAGGCAATGAGCAGTTCTTC.

The chain recombines TRBV7-9 with TRBJ2-5; TRBD1 matches at 9 bases. This CDR3 is built from 11 residues. CDR1 is SEHNR and CDR2 is FQNEAQ in the germline V gene (reference sequence). This CDR3 is CADRGLETQYF. The CDR3 DNA reads TGTGCAGACAGGGGGTTGGAGACCCAGTACTTC.

The sample holds a few counts of this clone. The rearrangement joins TRBV28 to TRBJ1-2; no clear D. Germline-derived CDR1 and CDR2 are MDHEN and SYDVKM. The CDR3 consists of 15 residues. Trimming removed 6 bases from V and 4 bases from J, with 18 bases in between. Here the CDR3 DNA reads TGTGCCAGCAGCTCCCTTGGTCTCGGACCCTATGGCTACACCTTC. Amino acids: CASSSLGLGPYGYTF.

V is TRBV5-4 and J is TRBJ1-1, with D uncertain. V shed 4 bases and J shed 2 bases, with 12 bases lying between them. CDR3 size: 14 residues. The germline V gene has CDR1 SGHNT and CDR2 YYREEE (reference sequence). CDR3: CASSTTVTNTEAFF. The CDR3 bases are TGTGCCAGCAGCACAACAGTCACCAACACTGAAGCTTTCTTT. Looking up the rest from reference TRBV5-4 and TRBJ1-1 gives the full variable domain: ETGVTQSPTHLIKTRGQQVTLRCSSQSGHNTVSWYQQALGQGPQFIFQYYREEENGRGNFPPRFSGLQFPNYSSELNVNALELDDSALYLCASSTTVTNTEAFFGQGTRLTVV.

The chain carries TRBV13 and TRBJ2-7, with 12 nucleotides matching TRBD2. From germline, CDR1 is PRHDT and CDR2 FYEKMQ (reference sequence). V shed 6 bases and J 4 bases; nucleotides not matched to a gene: 7. CDR3 length: 15 residues. CDR3 protein: CASRDRLAGAYEQYF. The CDR3 DNA sequence: TGTGCCAGCAGAGATAGACTAGCGGGGGCTTACGAGCAGTACTTC.

The chain joins TRBV19 to TRBJ2-5; 9 nucleotides line up with TRBD2. The DNA end is a closer match to TRBJ2-7, so the J assignment may be wrong. Germline-derived CDR1 and CDR2 are LNHDA and SQIVND (reference sequence). This CDR3 contains 13 residues. The CDR3: CASKPSGAHEQYF. The CDR3 nucleotides read TGTGCCAGTAAGCCTAGCGGGGCCCACGAGCAGTACTTC.

The chain employs TRBV28 and TRBJ2-7; D possibly corresponds to TRBD1 (6 bases). V dropped 7 bases and J dropped 2 bases, with 15 bases sitting between them. Germline CDR1 reads MDHEN; CDR2 reads SYDVKM. There are 14 residues in the CDR3. The CDR3 loop reads CASMRWDTAYEQYF. The CDR3 DNA follows: TGTGCCAGCATGAGATGGGACACAGCCTACGAGCAGTACTTC. The whole variable domain, remainder taken from reference TRBV28 and TRBJ2-7, is DVKVTQSSRYLVKRTGEKVFLECVQDMDHENMFWYRQDPGLGLRLIYFSYDVKMKEKGDIPEGYSVSREKKERFSLILESASTNQTSMYLCASMRWDTAYEQYFGPGTRLTVT.

The chain couples TRBV6-1 to TRBJ2-3; TRBD2 aligns across 7 bases. Germline V gives CDR1 MNHNS, CDR2 SASEGT. V was clipped by 0 bases and J by 4 bases; unmatched bases: 4. The CDR3 loop spans 15 amino acids. In DNA, the CDR3 is TGTGCCAGCAGTGAAGCGGCGGGAGCCGCAGATACGCAGTATTTT. This codes for CASSEAAGAADTQYF.